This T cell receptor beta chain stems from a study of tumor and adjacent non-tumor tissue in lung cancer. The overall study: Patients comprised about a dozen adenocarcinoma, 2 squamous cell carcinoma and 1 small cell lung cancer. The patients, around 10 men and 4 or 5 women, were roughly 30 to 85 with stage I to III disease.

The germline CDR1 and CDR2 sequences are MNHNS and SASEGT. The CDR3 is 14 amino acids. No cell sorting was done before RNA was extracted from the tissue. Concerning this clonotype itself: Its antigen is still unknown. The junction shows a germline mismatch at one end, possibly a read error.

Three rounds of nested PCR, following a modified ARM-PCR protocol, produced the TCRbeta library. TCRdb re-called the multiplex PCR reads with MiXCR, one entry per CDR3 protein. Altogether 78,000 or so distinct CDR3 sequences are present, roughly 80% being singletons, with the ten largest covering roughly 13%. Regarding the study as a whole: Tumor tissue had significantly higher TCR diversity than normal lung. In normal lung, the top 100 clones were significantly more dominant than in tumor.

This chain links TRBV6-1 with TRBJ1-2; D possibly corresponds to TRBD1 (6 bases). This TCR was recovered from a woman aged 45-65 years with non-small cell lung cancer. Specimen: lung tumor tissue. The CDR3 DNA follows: TGTGTCACCGGGGGGGGCACAGCTAAGTATGGCTACACCTTC. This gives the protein CVTGGGTAKYGYTF.